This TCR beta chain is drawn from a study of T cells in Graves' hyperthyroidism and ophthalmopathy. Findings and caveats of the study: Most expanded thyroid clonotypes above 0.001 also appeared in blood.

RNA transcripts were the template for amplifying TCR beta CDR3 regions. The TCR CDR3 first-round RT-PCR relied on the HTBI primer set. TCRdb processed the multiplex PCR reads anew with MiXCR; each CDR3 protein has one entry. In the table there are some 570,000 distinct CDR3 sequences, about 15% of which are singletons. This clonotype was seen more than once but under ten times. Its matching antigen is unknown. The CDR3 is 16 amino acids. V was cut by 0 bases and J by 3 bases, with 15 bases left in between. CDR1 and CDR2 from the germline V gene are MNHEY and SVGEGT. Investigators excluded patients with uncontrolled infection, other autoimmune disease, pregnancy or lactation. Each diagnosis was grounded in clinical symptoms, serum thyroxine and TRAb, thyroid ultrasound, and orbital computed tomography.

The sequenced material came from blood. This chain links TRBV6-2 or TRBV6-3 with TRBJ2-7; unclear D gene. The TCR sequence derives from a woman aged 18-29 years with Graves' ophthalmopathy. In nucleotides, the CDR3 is TGTGCCAGCAGTTACTCCCGTGTGCACCCAAGCTACGAGCAGTACTTC. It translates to CASSYSRVHPSYEQYF.